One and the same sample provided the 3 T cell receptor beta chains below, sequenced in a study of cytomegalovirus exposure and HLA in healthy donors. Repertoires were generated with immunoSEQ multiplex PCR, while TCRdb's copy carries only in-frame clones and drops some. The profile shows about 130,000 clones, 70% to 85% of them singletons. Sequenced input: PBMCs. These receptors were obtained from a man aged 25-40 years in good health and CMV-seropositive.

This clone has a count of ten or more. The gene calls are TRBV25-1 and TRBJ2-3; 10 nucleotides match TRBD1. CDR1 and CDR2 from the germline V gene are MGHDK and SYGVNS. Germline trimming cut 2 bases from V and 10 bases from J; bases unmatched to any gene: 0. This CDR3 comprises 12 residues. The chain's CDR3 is CASSEGTGAQYF. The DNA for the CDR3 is TGTGCCAGCAGTGAAGGGACAGGGGCGCAGTATTTT.

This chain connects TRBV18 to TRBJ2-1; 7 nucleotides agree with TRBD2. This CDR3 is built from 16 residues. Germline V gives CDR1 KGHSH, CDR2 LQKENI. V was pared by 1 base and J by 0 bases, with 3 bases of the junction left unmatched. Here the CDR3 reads CASSPQRGPSYNEQFF. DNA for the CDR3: TGTGCCAGCTCACCACAGCGGGGACCCTCCTACAATGAGCAGTTCTTC.

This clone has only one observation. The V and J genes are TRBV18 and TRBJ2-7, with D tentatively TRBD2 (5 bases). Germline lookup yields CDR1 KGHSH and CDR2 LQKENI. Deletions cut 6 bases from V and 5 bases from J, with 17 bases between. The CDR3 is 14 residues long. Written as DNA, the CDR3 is TGTGCCAGCTCCACCCCGGGGAGATTACACGAGCAGTACTTC. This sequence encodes CASSTPGRLHEQYF.